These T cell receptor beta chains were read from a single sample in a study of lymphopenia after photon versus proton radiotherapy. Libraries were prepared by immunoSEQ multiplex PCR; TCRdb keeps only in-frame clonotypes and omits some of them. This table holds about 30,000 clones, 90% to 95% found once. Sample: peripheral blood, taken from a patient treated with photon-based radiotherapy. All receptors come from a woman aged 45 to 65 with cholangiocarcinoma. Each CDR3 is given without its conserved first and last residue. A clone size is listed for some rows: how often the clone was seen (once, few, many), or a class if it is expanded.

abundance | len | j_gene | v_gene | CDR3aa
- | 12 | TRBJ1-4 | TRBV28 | ASSVDRVGEKLF
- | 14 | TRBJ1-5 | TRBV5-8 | ASSLFVARGNQPQH
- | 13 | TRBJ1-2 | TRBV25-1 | ASSKGTGGTYGYT
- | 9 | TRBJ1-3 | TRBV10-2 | ASYSGNTIY
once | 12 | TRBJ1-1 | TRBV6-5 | ASSYRGQDTEAF
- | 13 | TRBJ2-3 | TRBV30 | AWSAPGSATDTQY
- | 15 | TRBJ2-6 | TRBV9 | ASSPRDRSSGANVLT
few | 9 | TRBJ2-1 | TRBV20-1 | SARQYNEQF
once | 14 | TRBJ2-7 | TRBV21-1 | ASSSSWLQTDYEQY
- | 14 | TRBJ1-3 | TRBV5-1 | ASSRTTGDAGNTIY
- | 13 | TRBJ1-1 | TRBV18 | ASSLSVGGNTEAF
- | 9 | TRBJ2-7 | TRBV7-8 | ASSFQGEQY
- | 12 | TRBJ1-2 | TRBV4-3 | ASSQEARSSGYT
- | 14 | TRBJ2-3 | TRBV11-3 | ASSQRRGARGDTQY
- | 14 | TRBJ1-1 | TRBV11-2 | ASSLRTGQMNTEAF
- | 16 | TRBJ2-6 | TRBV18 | ASSPRIGRISGANVLT
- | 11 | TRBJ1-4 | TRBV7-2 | ASSLREVEKLF
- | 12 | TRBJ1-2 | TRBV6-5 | ASSYSGLGHGYT
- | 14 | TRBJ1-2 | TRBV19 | ASSIVGTGSNYGYT
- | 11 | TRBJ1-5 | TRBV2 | ASSGQGNQPQH
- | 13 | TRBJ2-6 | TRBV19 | ASSYRGAGANVLT
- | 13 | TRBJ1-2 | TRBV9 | ASSAQEGPNYGYT
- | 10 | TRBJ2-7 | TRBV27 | ASSFTGGEQY
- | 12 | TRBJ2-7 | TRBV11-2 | ASSWSGDIYEQY
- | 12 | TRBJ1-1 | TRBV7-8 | ASSLWGSDTEAF
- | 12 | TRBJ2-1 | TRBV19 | ASSIVGGYNEQF
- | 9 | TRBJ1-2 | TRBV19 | ASSRRTGYT
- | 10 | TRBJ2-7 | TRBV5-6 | ASSRRLYEQY
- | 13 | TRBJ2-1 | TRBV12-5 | ASGRPGGSYNEQF
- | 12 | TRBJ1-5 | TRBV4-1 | ASSATGGYQPQH
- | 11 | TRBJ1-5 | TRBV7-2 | ASSPWTGEPQH
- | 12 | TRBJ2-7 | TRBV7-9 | ASTPIGDSYEQY
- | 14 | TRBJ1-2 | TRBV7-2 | ASSPWTGGSSYGYT
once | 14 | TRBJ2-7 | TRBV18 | ASSPPEGQAAYEQY
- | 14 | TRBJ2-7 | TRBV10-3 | AISESGGTAAYEQY
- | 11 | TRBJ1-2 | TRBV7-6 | ASSQDRAGGYT
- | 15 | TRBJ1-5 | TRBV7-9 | ASSLEAGTGSNQPQH
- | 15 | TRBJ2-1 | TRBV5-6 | ASSLARGGLSYNEQF
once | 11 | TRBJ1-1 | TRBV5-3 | ARSPDWDTEAF
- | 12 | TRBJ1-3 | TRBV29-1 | SVRNRLSGNTIY
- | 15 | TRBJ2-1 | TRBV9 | ASSGRPGTGTYNEQF
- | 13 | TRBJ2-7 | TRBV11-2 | ASSLEVARRGEQY